The 10 T cell receptor beta chains below all came from one sample that was sequenced in a study of blood T cell repertoires in COVID-19. Method: immunoSEQ multiplex PCR; TCRdb's copy keeps in-frame clones and lacks some. Of roughly 140,000 clones listed, roughly 84% are singletons. The sequenced sample consisted of peripheral blood. All receptors come from a woman aged 55-70 years with COVID-19, enrolled during active disease.

The chain employs TRBV7-9 and TRBJ2-7; 7 bases fit TRBD1. CDR3 size: 13 residues. J lost 9 bases, V lost 1 base, and 6 bases had no gene match. Germline V gene sequence: CDR1 SEHNR, CDR2 FQNEAQ (reference sequence). CDR3 loop: CASSLEVDRSQYF. In DNA, the CDR3 is TGTGCCAGCAGCTTAGAAGTGGACAGGTCGCAGTACTTC. Full variable domain (remainder filled in from reference TRBV7-9 and TRBJ2-7): DTGVSQNPRHKITKRGQNVTFRCDPISEHNRLYWYRQTLGQGPEFLTYFQNEAQLEKSRLLSDRFSAERPKGSFSTLEIQRTEQGDSAMYLCASSLEVDRSQYFGPGTRLTVT.

The J gene is TRBJ2-2, the V gene TRBV9, with TRBD2 matching over 14 bases. CDR3 length: 16 amino acids. CDR1 SGDLS and CDR2 YYNGEE come from the germline V gene. V trimming: 4 bases; J trimming: 6 bases; junction bases outside the gene matches: 5. The CDR3 loop reads CASSPPGLAGAGELFF. For the CDR3, the DNA is TGTGCCAGCAGCCCTCCGGGACTAGCGGGAGCCGGGGAGCTGTTTTTT.

V usage is TRBV6-5 and J usage is TRBJ1-1, with TRBD1 as a possible D gene (6 bases). CDR1 is MNHEY, CDR2 SVGAGI, per germline. The CDR3 contains 15 residues. Trimming pared 6 bases from V and 3 bases from J, leaving 17 bases between. For the CDR3, the DNA is TGTGCCAGCAGAAATTACAGGGATTGGTACACTGAAGCTTTCTTT. The encoded protein is CASRNYRDWYTEAFF.

The gene calls are TRBV29-1 and TRBJ1-1; D ambiguous. V lost 2 bases to trimming and J lost 7 bases, with 5 bases between them. Germline assignment: CDR1 SQVTM and CDR2 ANQGSEA. The CDR3 loop spans 10 amino acids. The CDR3: CSVEQVEAFF. DNA for the CDR3: TGCAGCGTTGAACAGGTTGAAGCTTTCTTT.

The chain combines TRBV3-1 (or the pseudogene TRBV3-2) with TRBJ1-1; possible D gene TRBD1, 5 bases. Germline CDR1 and CDR2: LGHDT and YNNKEL (reference sequence). The germline V and J ends were trimmed by 4 bases and 2 bases, with 20 bases remaining between them. The CDR3 is made up of 17 amino acids. The CDR3 DNA is TGTGCCAGCAGCCGCCCCGGGGGTGTAGGGGCTAACACTGAAGCTTTCTTT. Residues: CASSRPGGVGANTEAFF.

The chain uses TRBV11-2 and TRBJ2-7; 7 positions agree with TRBD1. Germline CDR1 reads SGHAT; CDR2 reads FQNNGV. V lost 5 bases and J lost 2; bases outside the gene matches: 9. The CDR3 is made up of 15 amino acids. The CDR3 sequence is CASSRLTGPTYEQYV. The CDR3 coding sequence is TGTGCCAGCAGCCGATTGACAGGGCCTACCTACGAGCAGTACGTC.

This rearrangement joins TRBV5-4 to TRBJ2-5, with 8 bases matching TRBD1. The CDR3 extends over 17 amino acids. Trimming cost V 3 bases and J 3 bases; bases outside gene matches: 13. From germline, CDR1 is SGHNT and CDR2 YYREEE (reference sequence). The CDR3 DNA follows: TGTGCCAGCAGCTCTCCCTCCGCAGGGGGCTTAGAAGAGACCCAGTACTTC. Encoded protein: CASSSPSAGGLEETQYF.

CDR3 amino acids: CASSDLDRAGNTIYF. CDR3 bases: TGTGCCAGCAGCGATCTAGACAGGGCTGGAAACACCATATATTTT. V gene TRBV9 combines with J gene TRBJ1-3; 7 bases match TRBD1. The V gene's germline CDR1 is SGDLS and CDR2 YYNGEE. With V trimmed by 3 bases and J by 2 bases, 5 bases remained unmatched. This CDR3 region has 15 residues.

The V call is TRBV5-1, the J call TRBJ2-5; no firm D call. CDR3 length: 13 amino acids. Trimming removed 4 bases at V and 5 bases at J, with 12 bases between. Germline V gives CDR1 SGHRS, CDR2 YFSETQ. The CDR3 DNA sequence: TGCGCCAGCAGCCTTGCGAGATTGGAGACCCAGTACTTC. It is translated as CASSLARLETQYF.

The chain is built from TRBV19 and TRBJ1-2, with TRBD1 matching 8 bases. The CDR3 has 17 amino acids. Trimming removed 9 bases from V and 6 bases from J; junction bases left unmatched: 21. The germline V gene has CDR1 LNHDA and CDR2 SQIVND (reference sequence). In DNA form, the CDR3 reads TGTGCCAGCCTACAACCGCTCGGCCGGGACAGGAGCCATGGCTACACCTTC. Its protein is CASLQPLGRDRSHGYTF.